Shown below are 3 T cell receptor beta chains from a single sample sequenced in a study of siplizumab effects on memory and regulatory T cells. Profiled with immunoSEQ multiplex PCR; TCRdb holds only in-frame clones, not every one. The sample contains some 62,000 clones, 65% to 80% of which appear only once. The sample was memory CD4+ T cells sorted from blood. All receptors derive from a human donor in good health.

The V gene is TRBV5-1, the J gene TRBJ2-3; 8 bases line up with TRBD1. Trimming cost V 7 bases and J 3 bases; bases outside gene matches: 7. The CDR3 has 14 amino acids. The germline V gene encodes CDR1 SGHRS and CDR2 YFSETQ. The CDR3 nucleotides are TGCGCCAGCGACTCCGGGACAGGAACAGATACGCAGTATTTT. Translated: CASDSGTGTDTQYF. The entire variable domain, with the rest obtained from reference TRBV5-1 and TRBJ2-3, is as follows: KAGVTQTPRYLIKTRGQQVTLSCSPISGHRSVSWYQQTPGQGLQFLFEYFSETQRNKGNFPGRFSGRQFSNSRSEMNVSTLELGDSALYLCASDSGTGTDTQYFGPGTRLTVL.

V usage is TRBV4-1 and J usage is TRBJ2-3; D is possibly TRBD1 (6 bases). The germline CDR1 and CDR2 sequences are MGHRA and YSYEKL. This CDR3 spans 15 amino acids. V dropped 0 bases and J dropped 3 bases, with 10 bases sitting between them. CDR3 residues: CASSQDQGRTDTQYF. In DNA form, the CDR3 reads TGCGCCAGCAGCCAAGATCAGGGGAGAACAGATACGCAGTATTTT.

CDR3: CASSKQGGGQPQHF. In DNA form, the CDR3 reads TGTGCCAGCAGCAAACAGGGAGGAGGGCAGCCCCAGCATTTT. This chain links TRBV5-6 with TRBJ1-5; possible D gene TRBD1, 6 bases. V was clipped by 4 bases and J by 7 bases, with 15 bases between them. Germline assignment: CDR1 SGHDT and CDR2 YYEEEE. There are 14 residues in the CDR3.